By share, the clone carrying this TCR delta chain counts as medium-sized (0.01 to 0.1%). The sample holds other DNA sequences that translate to the same CDR3. This sample was taken from a study of gamma-delta T cells after stem cell transplantation. TCRdb re-called clones from the RT-PCR reads via CATT. This table holds around 2,300 delta-chain clones, 5.6% found once. CDR1 is GEAIGNYY, CDR2 EKD, per germline. V lost 1 base and J lost 4; bases outside the gene matches: 6. The CDR3 spans 15 residues. The origin of this receptor is a human donor. It is not recorded whose cells these are; they may come from a transplant donor. The genes are TRDV2 and TRDJ1; TRDD3 agrees at 9 bases. What was sequenced was gamma-delta T cells. CDR3 sequence (DNA): TGTGCCTGTGACACTGTGGGGGATAAGGGCGATAAACTCATCTTT. This sequence encodes CACDTVGDKGDKLIF.